A selection of T cell receptor beta chains follows, all from one sample in a study of blood T cell repertoires in COVID-19. TCRdb keeps only in-frame clones here, not all; method: immunoSEQ multiplex PCR. The repertoire holds about 250,000 clones, under 90% seen once, with approximately 4.3% in the top ten. Sequencing was performed on PBMCs or T cells enriched from blood (not recorded which). These receptors all come from a woman in her thirties with acute COVID-19. The CDR3 runs from the conserved cysteine through the conserved F or W. Fields, in order: V gene, clone size, D gene, J gene, CDR3 length, CDR3 DNA, CDR3 protein. D genes are given only for firm matches. Expanded clones are given a class, and other clones once, few, many or no size at all.

TRBV19	.	.	TRBJ1-1	15	TGTGCCAGTAGTCCCCCGCCGGTAGTGAACACTGAAGCTTTCTTT	CASSPPPVVNTEAFF
TRBV5-1	.	.	TRBJ1-1	14	TGCGCCAGCAGCCCTTTATCCGGGAACACTGAAGCTTTCTTT	CASSPLSGNTEAFF
TRBV7-2	.	TRBD1	TRBJ2-7	14	TGTGCCAGCAGCCCCAGACAGGGTATCTACGAGCAGTACTTC	CASSPRQGIYEQYF
TRBV5-1	.	.	TRBJ1-2	16	TGCGCCAGCAGCTCGCAAAACCAACAGGGCAGCTATGGCTACACCTTC	CASSSQNQQGSYGYTF
TRBV7-9	once	.	TRBJ1-2	13	TGTGCCAGCAGCCAAGGACAGCACTATGGCTACACCTTC	CASSQGQHYGYTF
TRBV7-8	.	.	TRBJ2-7	19	TGTGCCAGCAGCTTAGGACGGGACAAGGAGGATAGAAGCTCCTACGAGCAGTACTTC	CASSLGRDKEDRSSYEQYF
TRBV7-2	.	.	TRBJ1-2	13	TGTGCCAGCAGCTCTAGACGGCCCTATGGCTACACCTTC	CASSSRRPYGYTF
TRBV5-1	.	.	TRBJ2-1	13	TGCGCCAGCAGCAGAGAGGAATACAATGAGCAGTTCTTC	CASSREEYNEQFF
TRBV7-3	.	.	TRBJ2-1	15	TGTGCCAGCAGTCAGAACGGTTTGGGGGCGGGTGAGCAGTTCTTC	CASSQNGLGAGEQFF
TRBV6-5	.	.	TRBJ1-2	14	TGTGCCAGCAGTTACAAGCGACAGGACTATGGCTACACCTTC	CASSYKRQDYGYTF
TRBV19	few	.	TRBJ2-2	13	TGTGCCAGTAGTATATCAGTGACCGGGGAGCTGTTTTTT	CASSISVTGELFF
TRBV27	once	TRBD1	TRBJ2-7	13	TGTGCCAGCAGCCTGGCAGGGGGCGGCGAGCAGTACTTC	CASSLAGGGEQYF
TRBV5-6	.	.	TRBJ1-2	12	TGTGCCAGCAGCGGAATGACAGAGACCTACACCTTC	CASSGMTETYTF
TRBV29-1	.	TRBD1	TRBJ2-1	14	TGCAGCGTCCCGGGACAGCTCTCCTACAATGAGCAGTTCTTC	CSVPGQLSYNEQFF
TRBV30	.	.	TRBJ2-7	13	TGTGCCACAGGGTATACGGGGTCTTACGAGCAGTACTTC	CATGYTGSYEQYF
TRBV9	.	TRBD1	TRBJ2-1	15	TGTGCCAGCAGCGTAGGGACAGGGGGTGGTAATGAGCAGTTCTTC	CASSVGTGGGNEQFF
TRBV5-5	once	TRBD1	TRBJ2-7	13	TGTGCCAGCAACCTCCGGGACAGTTACGAGCAGTACTTC	CASNLRDSYEQYF
TRBV6-5	.	.	TRBJ1-2	14	TGTGCCAGCAGTTGGGGAAAGGGGAACTATGGCTACACCTTC	CASSWGKGNYGYTF
TRBV5-4	.	TRBD1	TRBJ1-2	13	TGTGCCAGCAGCTTCAGGGGGACCTATGGCTACACCTTC	CASSFRGTYGYTF
TRBV2	.	TRBD1	TRBJ1-1	14	TGTGCCAGCAGCGGGACAGGGCTAGGCACTGAAGCTTTCTTT	CASSGTGLGTEAFF
TRBV4-2	.	.	TRBJ1-1	14	TGTGCCAGCAGACTTGGGCAGACGAACACTGAAGCTTTCTTT	CASRLGQTNTEAFF
TRBV19	.	TRBD2	TRBJ2-3	16	TGTGCCAGTAGTGGGGGAGGGCACCCTAGCACAGATACGCAGTATTTT	CASSGGGHPSTDTQYF
TRBV5-1	.	TRBD2	TRBJ2-7	17	TGCGCCAGCAGCTTGGGGCTAGCGGGGGTCAAATCCTACGAGCAGTACTTC	CASSLGLAGVKSYEQYF
TRBV18	.	TRBD1	TRBJ1-3	16	TGTGCCAGCTCATCAACACAGGGGGCGCTTGGAAACACCATATATTTT	CASSSTQGALGNTIYF
TRBV3-1/TRBV3-2	.	.	TRBJ1-6	16	TGTGCCAGCAGCCAAGATGAGAGCTCCTATAATTCACCCCTCCACTTT	CASSQDESSYNSPLHF
TRBV6-5	.	TRBD1	TRBJ1-5	16	TGTGCCAGCAGTTACGGGTGGACAGGGGGAGGTCGGCCCCAGCATTTT	CASSYGWTGGGRPQHF
TRBV29-1	.	.	TRBJ2-2	11	TGCAGCGCCCGAGAGCCCGGGGAGCTGTTTTTT	CSAREPGELFF
TRBV7-8	.	.	TRBJ1-5	14	TGTGCCAGCGAACCTGACGGGGGTCGTCAGCCCCAGCATTTT	CASEPDGGRQPQHF
TRBV2	.	TRBD1	TRBJ2-7	15	TGTGCCAGCAGGGAAACGGGGACAGGGAATCGCGAGCAGTACTTC	CASRETGTGNREQYF